The rows below give T cell receptor beta chains drawn from one sample of a study of blood T cell repertoires in COVID-19. Data came from immunoSEQ multiplex PCR; TCRdb stores just in-frame clones and leaves some out. The repertoire holds 300,000 to 400,000 clones, about 89% seen once, with about 6.3% in the top ten. Sequenced sample: peripheral blood. These receptors all come from a woman aged 50 to 65 with COVID-19, enrolled during active disease. Each CDR3 is given with its conserved first and last residue. D genes are given only for firm matches. A clone size is listed for some rows: how often the clone was seen (once, few, many), or a class if it is expanded.

V: TRBV11-3
size: -
J: TRBJ2-5
D: -
length: 15
CDR3: CASSPGRSLGETQYF
DNA: TGTGCCAGCAGCCCGGGTAGGAGCTTAGGAGAGACCCAGTACTTC

V: TRBV30
size: -
J: TRBJ2-2
D: -
length: 14
CDR3: CAWKWTAYTGELFF
DNA: TGTGCCTGGAAGTGGACAGCATACACCGGGGAGCTGTTTTTT

V: TRBV29-1
size: -
J: TRBJ2-3
D: TRBD2
length: 20
CDR3: CSVPGHSGTRGGRGADTQYF
DNA: TGCAGCGTCCCCGGGCACTCCGGGACCCGGGGCGGGAGGGGGGCAGATACGCAGTATTTT

V: TRBV24-1
size: -
J: TRBJ2-7
D: TRBD1
length: 17
CDR3: CATSDSHSTGPTYEQYF
DNA: TGTGCCACCAGTGACTCACACTCGACAGGGCCAACCTACGAGCAGTACTTC

V: TRBV5-1
size: -
J: TRBJ2-7
D: TRBD2
length: 14
CDR3: CASSGTSYVYEQYF
DNA: TGCGCCAGCAGCGGGACTAGCTACGTTTACGAGCAGTACTTC

V: TRBV27
size: -
J: TRBJ1-5
D: -
length: 13
CDR3: CASSSGSNQPQHF
DNA: TGTGCCAGCAGTTCAGGTAGCAATCAGCCCCAGCATTTT

V: TRBV7-8
size: -
J: TRBJ2-2
D: TRBD2
length: 17
CDR3: CASSLAALAGGPGELFF
DNA: TGTGCCAGCAGCTTAGCGGCGCTAGCGGGAGGTCCCGGGGAGCTGTTTTTT

V: TRBV27
size: -
J: TRBJ2-1
D: -
length: 13
CDR3: CASSTVSGNEQFF
DNA: TGTGCCAGCAGTACGGTCTCGGGGAATGAGCAGTTCTTC

V: TRBV6-5
size: -
J: TRBJ1-2
D: TRBD1
length: 11
CDR3: CASSRQGANTF
DNA: TGTGCCAGCAGCCGACAGGGGGCAAACACCTTC

V: TRBV7-9
size: once
J: TRBJ2-7
D: -
length: 14
CDR3: CASSLELSSYEQYF
DNA: TGTGCCAGCAGCTTAGAACTGAGCTCCTACGAGCAGTACTTC

V: TRBV2
size: -
J: TRBJ1-2
D: -
length: 12
CDR3: CASSAASFGYTF
DNA: TGTGCCAGCAGTGCCGCGTCTTTTGGCTACACCTTC

V: TRBV5-1
size: -
J: TRBJ2-7
D: TRBD2
length: 13
CDR3: CASSWAGVGEQYF
DNA: TGCGCCAGCAGCTGGGCGGGAGTAGGCGAGCAGTACTTC

V: TRBV18
size: -
J: TRBJ1-1
D: -
length: 14
CDR3: CASSPPGGDTEAFF
DNA: TGTGCCAGCTCACCACCGGGCGGGGACACTGAAGCTTTCTTT

V: TRBV19
size: -
J: TRBJ1-6
D: -
length: 15
CDR3: CASSIRSSYNSPLHF
DNA: TGTGCCAGTAGTATACGGAGCTCCTATAATTCACCCCTCCACTTT

V: TRBV24-1
size: -
J: TRBJ2-1
D: -
length: 13
CDR3: CATSEGAYNEQFF
DNA: TGTGCCACCAGTGAGGGAGCCTACAATGAGCAGTTCTTC

V: TRBV4-1
size: -
J: TRBJ1-2
D: -
length: 13
CDR3: CASSQEGKYGYTF
DNA: TGCGCCAGCAGCCAAGAGGGCAAGTATGGCTACACCTTC

V: TRBV5-1
size: -
J: TRBJ2-3
D: TRBD2
length: 16
CDR3: CASSRRLAGFTDTQYF
DNA: TGCGCCAGCAGCCGGCGACTAGCGGGATTCACAGATACGCAGTATTTT

V: TRBV2
size: -
J: TRBJ1-1
D: TRBD1
length: 14
CDR3: CASSMGQGNTEAFF
DNA: TGTGCCAGCAGTATGGGACAGGGGAACACTGAAGCTTTCTTT

V: TRBV18
size: -
J: TRBJ2-7
D: TRBD1
length: 13
CDR3: CASSPQGTGILYF
DNA: TGTGCCAGCTCACCACAAGGGACAGGGATTCTGTACTTC

V: TRBV15
size: once
J: TRBJ1-2
D: -
length: 14
CDR3: CATTKSGQNYGYTF
DNA: TGTGCCACCACCAAGAGCGGACAGAACTATGGCTACACCTTC

V: TRBV18
size: many
J: TRBJ2-1
D: TRBD2
length: 14
CDR3: CASSGTSGSHEQFF
DNA: TGTGCCAGCTCCGGGACTAGCGGGAGCCATGAGCAGTTCTTC

V: TRBV5-6
size: -
J: TRBJ2-7
D: -
length: 12
CDR3: CASGAGDYEQYF
DNA: TGTGCCAGCGGGGCAGGGGACTACGAGCAGTACTTC

V: TRBV19
size: -
J: TRBJ2-7
D: TRBD2
length: 18
CDR3: CASSPEPPSSGGVDKQYF
DNA: TGTGCCAGTAGTCCAGAACCCCCCTCTAGCGGGGGGGTAGACAAGCAGTACTTC

V: TRBV21-1
size: -
J: TRBJ1-2
D: -
length: 12
CDR3: CASRSGIGGYTF
DNA: TGTGCCAGCAGATCAGGGATAGGGGGCTACACCTTC

V: TRBV18
size: -
J: TRBJ1-5
D: TRBD1
length: 16
CDR3: CASSMTDRADNQPQHF
DNA: TGTGCCAGCTCAATGACTGACAGGGCCGACAATCAGCCCCAGCATTTT

V: TRBV11-2
size: -
J: TRBJ2-4
D: -
length: 17
CDR3: CASSLVRVGQGKNIQYF
DNA: TGTGCCAGCAGCTTGGTGCGGGTGGGGCAGGGGAAAAACATTCAGTACTTC